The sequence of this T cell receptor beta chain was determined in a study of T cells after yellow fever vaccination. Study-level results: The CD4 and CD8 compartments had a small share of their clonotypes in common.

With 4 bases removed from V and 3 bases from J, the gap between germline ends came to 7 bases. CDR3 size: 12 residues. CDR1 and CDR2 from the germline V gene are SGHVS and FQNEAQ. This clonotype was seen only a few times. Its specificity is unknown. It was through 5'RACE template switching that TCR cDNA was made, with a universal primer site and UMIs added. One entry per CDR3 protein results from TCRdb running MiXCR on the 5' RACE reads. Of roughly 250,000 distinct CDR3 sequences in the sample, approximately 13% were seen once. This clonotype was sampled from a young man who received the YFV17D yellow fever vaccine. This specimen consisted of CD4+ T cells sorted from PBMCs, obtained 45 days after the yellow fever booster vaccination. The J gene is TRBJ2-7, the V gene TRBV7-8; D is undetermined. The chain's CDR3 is CASSSMHYEQYF. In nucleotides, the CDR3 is TGTGCCAGCAGCTCGATGCACTACGAGCAGTACTTC.